These T cell receptor beta chains were read from a single sample in a study of blood T cell repertoires in COVID-19. Sequencing was performed with immunoSEQ multiplex PCR; in TCRdb, only in-frame clones are kept and a portion is missing. Of about 130,000 clones in the sample, 75% to 90% were seen once. Source material: peripheral blood. Source of these receptors: a human donor in a cohort sampled during active COVID-19. CDR3s include the opening cysteine and the closing phenylalanine or tryptophan. A D gene is named only where the DNA matches it firmly. The listing skips clone size in some rows; elsewhere it reads once, few, many or a size class.

J,D,size,V,CDR3,DNA
TRBJ1-2,.,.,TRBV5-4,CASSLTGTNYGYTF,TGTGCCAGCAGCTTAACAGGGACTAACTATGGCTACACCTTC
TRBJ2-3,TRBD1,.,TRBV18,CASSPGQGRNTDTQYF,TGTGCCAGCTCACCGGGACAGGGGAGGAATACAGATACGCAGTATTTT
TRBJ2-7,.,.,TRBV7-9,CASSLGGTAPSAYF,TGTGCCAGCAGCTTAGGCGGGACAGCCCCTTCAGCGTACTTC
TRBJ1-1,.,.,TRBV3-1/TRBV3-2,CASSQGRETEAFF,TGTGCCAGCAGCCAAGGTAGGGAGACAGAAGCTTTCTTT
TRBJ1-1,TRBD1,few,TRBV6-5,CASTLDRGTEAFF,TGTGCCAGCACCTTAGACAGGGGCACTGAAGCTTTCTTT
TRBJ1-1,TRBD1,.,TRBV27,CASSLGSGGNTEAFF,TGTGCCAGCAGTTTAGGGTCAGGGGGGAACACTGAAGCTTTCTTT
TRBJ1-2,.,.,TRBV19,CASSIAARGYGYTF,TGTGCCAGTAGTATAGCTGCGCGAGGCTATGGCTACACCTTC
TRBJ2-3,.,.,TRBV27,CASSPLGGGVADTQYF,TGTGCCAGCAGTCCCCTGGGGGGGGGCGTGGCAGATACGCAGTATTTT
TRBJ1-1,TRBD1,.,TRBV28,CASSLFLGQGNGEAFF,TGTGCCAGCAGTTTATTTCTTGGACAGGGGAACGGTGAAGCTTTCTTT
TRBJ2-5,TRBD2,.,TRBV6-2/TRBV6-3,CASSPRTSGQETQYF,TGTGCCAGCAGCCCTCGTACTAGCGGCCAAGAGACCCAGTACTTC